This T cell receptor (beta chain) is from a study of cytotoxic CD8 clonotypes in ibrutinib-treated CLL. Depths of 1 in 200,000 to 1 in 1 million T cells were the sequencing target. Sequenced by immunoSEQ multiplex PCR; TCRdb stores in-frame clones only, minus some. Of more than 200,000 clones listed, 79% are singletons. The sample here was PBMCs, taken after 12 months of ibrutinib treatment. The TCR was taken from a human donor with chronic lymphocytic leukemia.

CDR3 amino acids: CASSQGQGRDGYTF. The CDR3, as DNA: TGTGCCAGCAGCCAGGGACAGGGGAGGGATGGCTACACCTTC. This chain joins TRBV6-5 and TRBJ1-2; 10 bases line up with TRBD1. V was pared by 6 bases and J by 6 bases, with 7 bases of the junction left unmatched. This CDR3 contains 14 residues. Germline V lookup: CDR1 MNHEY, CDR2 SVGAGI.